The clone carrying this T cell receptor (beta chain) is a singleton in its sample. Its specificity is unknown. The data belong to a study of vaccination and CD4 T cells after COVID-19. The wider study: The cells in question were stimulated using overlapping spike peptides derived from SARS-CoV-2, HCoV-NL63, HCoV-OC43 and HCoV-229E.

An Oncomine TCR Beta short-read assay was used to sequence the DNA from cultured CD4+ T cells. TCRdb re-analysed the PCR reads in MiXCR, keeping a single row per CDR3 protein. The data contain some 14,000 distinct CDR3 sequences, more than 65% of them seen just once; the ten biggest clones take up about 20%. Treatment noted: roughly 10-day PBMC culture with coronavirus spike peptide pools or control peptides (ViraFEST assay). ViraFEST sequenced TCRs after peptide-pool expansion of antigen-specific T cells. Germline V gene sequence: CDR1 MDHEN, CDR2 SYDVKM. Trimming took 7 bases from V and 8 from J, leaving 17 bases between them. This CDR3 contains 13 residues.

The J gene is TRBJ1-2, the V gene TRBV28; D is uncertain. The sequenced sample was CD4+ T cells from blood, cultured in vitro. The receptor comes from a human donor who had recovered from COVID-19. CDR3 in amino acids: CASTGQVRVGYTF. Here the CDR3 DNA reads TGTGCCAGCACTGGGCAGGTCCGCGTGGGCTACACCTTC.